The sequence of this TCR beta chain was determined in a study of cytomegalovirus exposure and HLA in healthy donors. This clone was seen just once. The PCR made use of 60 Vbeta and 13 Jbeta primers. Clones were sequenced by immunoSEQ multiplex PCR, and TCRdb holds only the in-frame ones, with some missing. The table has 140,000 to 150,000 clones, more than 60% seen once. J lost 3 bases, V lost 6 bases, and 5 bases had no gene match. Germline assignment: CDR1 MDHEN and CDR2 SYDVKM. This CDR3 contains 14 residues. This sequence joins TRBV28 and TRBJ2-7, with TRBD1 identical over 10 bases. The TCR originated in a man aged 35 to 55 in good health and CMV-seropositive. The sample taken for sequencing was PBMCs. The CDR3 region is CASRSGTGVYEQYF. Here the CDR3 DNA reads TGTGCCAGCAGGTCCGGGACAGGGGTCTACGAGCAGTACTTC.